A single sample gave rise to the 2 T cell receptor beta chains below, sequenced in a study of T cell responses to AZD1222 COVID-19 vaccine. Using immunoSEQ multiplex PCR, the repertoire was profiled, and TCRdb retains in-frame clones only, with some absent. The repertoire has 100,000 to 150,000 clones, 88% of them found once; the top ten carry 7.6%. The sequencing here drew on peripheral blood, taken on day 0 of AZD1222 vaccination. Receptor source: an adult in good health.

The chain joins TRBV5-1 to TRBJ2-2, with 7 bases lining up with TRBD1. Trimming cost V 4 bases and J 2 bases; bases outside gene matches: 8. Germline CDR1 and CDR2: SGHRS and YFSETQ. CDR3 length equals 16 residues. CDR3 nucleotide sequence: TGCGCCAGCAGCCTATTCATAGGGGGCAACACCGGGGAGCTGTTTTTT. This gives the protein CASSLFIGGNTGELFF.

V is TRBV9 and J is TRBJ2-1; the D gene could be TRBD1 or TRBD2 (5 bases each). This CDR3 has 12 residues. Trimming took 5 bases from V and 9 from J, leaving 12 bases between them. Germline CDR1 is SGDLS and CDR2 is YYNGEE. CDR3 nucleotide sequence: TGTGCCAGCAGGAGGGGTCTCGGTGAGCAGTTCTTC. This translates into CASRRGLGEQFF.